One T cell receptor beta chain is described in this entry. CDR3 length equals 12 residues. V was shortened by 6 bases and J by 6 bases, with 11 bases between the two germline ends. Germline CDR1 is MNHNY and CDR2 is SVGAGI (reference sequence). The protocol was immunoSEQ multiplex PCR, while the TCRdb copy is restricted to in-frame clones and leaves out a portion. The data show about 15,000 clones, roughly two thirds seen once. The data are from a study of tumor-infiltrating lymphocytes in localized non-small cell lung cancer. Sequenced sample: lung tumor tissue. The TCR sequence derives from a human donor with non-small cell lung cancer. This chain connects TRBV6-6 to TRBJ2-5; tentative D call: TRBD1 (6 bases). The CDR3 DNA reads TGTGCCAGCAGCCTACAGGGTCAGACCCAGTACTTC. Translated: CASSLQGQTQYF.